The rows below give T cell receptor beta chains drawn from one sample of a study of tumor and adjacent non-tumor tissue in lung cancer. MiXCR was run by TCRdb on the multiplex PCR reads, yielding one entry per CDR3 protein. The data show approximately 110,000 distinct CDR3 sequences, 50% to 70% seen once. Specimen: distant non-tumor lung tissue. These receptors all stem from a man aged 55-75 years with non-small cell lung cancer. Each CDR3 is given with its conserved first and last residue. D genes are given only for firm matches. For some rows the clone size is stated as once, few or many, or as a class when expanded; others skip it.

d_call: TRBD1
clone_size: NA
v_call: TRBV11-2
j_call: TRBJ2-7
cdr3_aa: CDSSSRSGGWFEQYF
cdr3_nt: TGTGACAGCAGCAGTAGGTCAGGGGGATGGTTCGAGCAGTACTTT

d_call: TRBD1
clone_size: NA
v_call: TRBV5-4
j_call: TRBJ2-7
cdr3_aa: CASSKGQGTYEQYF
cdr3_nt: TGTGCCAGCAGCAAGGGACAGGGTACCTACGAGCAGTACTTC

d_call: NA
clone_size: NA
v_call: TRBV4-3
j_call: TRBJ2-3
cdr3_aa: CASSPDARVDTQYF
cdr3_nt: TGCGCTAGCAGTCCGGACGCCCGTGTAGATACGCAGTATTTT

d_call: NA
clone_size: NA
v_call: TRBV12-3/TRBV12-4
j_call: TRBJ1-3
cdr3_aa: CASRPTGSSGNTIYF
cdr3_nt: TGTGCCAGCAGACCTACAGGTAGCTCTGGAAACACCATATATTTT

d_call: TRBD1
clone_size: once
v_call: TRBV29-1
j_call: TRBJ1-2
cdr3_aa: CSVDERYRGLYGYTF
cdr3_nt: TGCAGCGTCGACGAGAGATACAGGGGGCTCTATGGCTACACCTTC

d_call: TRBD2
clone_size: many
v_call: TRBV4-3
j_call: TRBJ2-1
cdr3_aa: CASSQRGTSYVNEQFF
cdr3_nt: TGCGCCAGCAGCCAACGTGGGACTAGTTATGTCAATGAGCAGTTCTTC

d_call: NA
clone_size: few
v_call: TRBV10-3
j_call: TRBJ2-5
cdr3_aa: CAISGAAPETQYF
cdr3_nt: TGTGCCATCAGTGGGGCCGCTCCGGAGACCCAGTACTTC

d_call: NA
clone_size: NA
v_call: TRBV19
j_call: TRBJ1-4
cdr3_aa: CASSTASASTNEKLFF
cdr3_nt: TGTGCCAGTAGTACCGCTTCGGCTTCAACTAATGAAAAACTGTTTTTT

d_call: NA
clone_size: NA
v_call: TRBV4-2
j_call: TRBJ1-1
cdr3_aa: CTSSQEGGLTEAFF
cdr3_nt: TGTACTAGCAGCCAAGAAGGTGGGTTGACTGAAGCTTTCTTT

d_call: NA
clone_size: few
v_call: TRBV30
j_call: TRBJ2-7
cdr3_aa: CAWRKGVSYEQYF
cdr3_nt: TGTGCCTGGAGAAAGGGAGTCTCCTACGAGCAGTACTTC

d_call: TRBD2
clone_size: NA
v_call: TRBV11-1
j_call: TRBJ2-7
cdr3_aa: CASSKTSRSTYKHYF
cdr3_nt: TGCGCCAGCAGCAAGACTAGCAGGAGCACCTACAAGCATTACTTC